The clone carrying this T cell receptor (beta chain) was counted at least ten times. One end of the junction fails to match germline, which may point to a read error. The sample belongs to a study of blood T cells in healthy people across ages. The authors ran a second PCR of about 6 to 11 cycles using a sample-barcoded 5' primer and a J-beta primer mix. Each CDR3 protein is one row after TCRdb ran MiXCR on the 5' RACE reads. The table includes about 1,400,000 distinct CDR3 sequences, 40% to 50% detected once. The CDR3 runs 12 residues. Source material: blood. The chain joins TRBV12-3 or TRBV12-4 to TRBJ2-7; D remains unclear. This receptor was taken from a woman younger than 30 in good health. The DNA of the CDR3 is TGTGCCAGCAGGTTAGGCTCCTACGAGCAGTACTTC. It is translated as CASRLGSYEQYF.